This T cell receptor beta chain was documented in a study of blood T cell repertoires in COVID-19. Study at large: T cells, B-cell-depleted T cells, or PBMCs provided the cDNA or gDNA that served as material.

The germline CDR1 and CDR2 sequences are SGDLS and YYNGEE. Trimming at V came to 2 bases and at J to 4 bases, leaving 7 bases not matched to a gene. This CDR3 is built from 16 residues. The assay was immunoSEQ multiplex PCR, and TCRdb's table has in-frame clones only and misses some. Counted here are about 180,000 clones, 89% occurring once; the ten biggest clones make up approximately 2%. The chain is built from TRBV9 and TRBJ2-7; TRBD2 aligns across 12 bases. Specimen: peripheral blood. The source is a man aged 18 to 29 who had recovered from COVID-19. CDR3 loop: CASSVLAGGPVYEQYF. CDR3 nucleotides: TGTGCCAGCAGCGTCCTAGCGGGAGGGCCGGTATACGAGCAGTACTTC. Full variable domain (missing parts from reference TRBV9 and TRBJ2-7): DSGVTQTPKHLITATGQRVTLRCSPRSGDLSVYWYQQSLDQGLQFLIQYYNGEERAKGNILERFSAQQFPDLHSELNLSSLELGDSALYFCASSVLAGGPVYEQYFGPGTRLTVT.